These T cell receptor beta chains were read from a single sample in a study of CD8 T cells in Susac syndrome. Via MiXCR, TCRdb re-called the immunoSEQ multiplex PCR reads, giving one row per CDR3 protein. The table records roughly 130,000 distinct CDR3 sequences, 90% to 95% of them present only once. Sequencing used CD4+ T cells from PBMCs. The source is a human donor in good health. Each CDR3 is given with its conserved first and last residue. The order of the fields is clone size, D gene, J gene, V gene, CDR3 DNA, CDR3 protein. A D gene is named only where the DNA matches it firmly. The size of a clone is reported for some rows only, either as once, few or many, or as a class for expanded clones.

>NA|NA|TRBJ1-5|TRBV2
TGTGCCAGCAGGGGGACGGCTCATAGCAATCAGCCCCAGCATTTT
CASRGTAHSNQPQHF
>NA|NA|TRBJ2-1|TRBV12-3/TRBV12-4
TGTGCCAGCAGTTTTAGGAATAATGAGCAGTTCTTC
CASSFRNNEQFF
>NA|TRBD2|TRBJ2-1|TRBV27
TGTGCCAGCAGTTCCGCTAGCGGGAACCTCAATGAGCAGTTCTTC
CASSSASGNLNEQFF
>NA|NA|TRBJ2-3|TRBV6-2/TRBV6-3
TGTGCCAGCAGTTACGCCAGATCGGGCGCCATCACAGATACGCAGTATTTT
CASSYARSGAITDTQYF
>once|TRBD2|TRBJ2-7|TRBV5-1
TGCGCCAGCAACACGGGGACTAGCGGGCCGCCCTACGAGCAGTACTTC
CASNTGTSGPPYEQYF
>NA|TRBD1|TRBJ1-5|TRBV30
TGTGCCTGCACCGACAGGGGCAGGAATCAGCCCCAGCATTTT
CACTDRGRNQPQHF
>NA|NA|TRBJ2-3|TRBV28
TGTGCCAGCAGTTACCCCCCTAGGGATACGCAGTATTTT
CASSYPPRDTQYF
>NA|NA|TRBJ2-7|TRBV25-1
TGTGCCAGCAGTGAATTGTGGTCCGAGCAGTACTTC
CASSELWSEQYF
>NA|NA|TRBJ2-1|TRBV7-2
TGTGCCAGCAGCTTCCCCGGGATTTACAATGAGCAGTTCTTC
CASSFPGIYNEQFF
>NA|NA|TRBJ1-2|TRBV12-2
TGTGCAAGTCGCTTAGAGCGTCGGGGGTTGCGGACGAACTATGGCTACACCTTC
CASRLERRGLRTNYGYTF
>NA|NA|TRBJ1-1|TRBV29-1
TGCAGCGTTGACAGCGGCAGTTTGAACAGTGAAGCTTTCTTT
CSVDSGSLNSEAFF
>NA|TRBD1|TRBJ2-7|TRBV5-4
TGTGCCAGCAGCTTGGCTCAGGGGGCGAGGGAGCAGTACTTC
CASSLAQGAREQYF
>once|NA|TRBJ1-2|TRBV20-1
TGCAGTGCTGCCCCGGACGCAAACTATGGCTACACCTTC
CSAAPDANYGYTF
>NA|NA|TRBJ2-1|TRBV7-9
TGTGCCAGCAGCTTTCCCGTGGGGGAGCAGTTCTTC
CASSFPVGEQFF
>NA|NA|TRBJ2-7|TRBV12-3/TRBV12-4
TGTGCCAGCAGTTTGGACGGACCCTACGAGCAGTACTTC
CASSLDGPYEQYF
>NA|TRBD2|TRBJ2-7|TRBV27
TGTGCCAGCAGTTCTACTCGGACTAGCGTTTACGAGCAGTACTTC
CASSSTRTSVYEQYF
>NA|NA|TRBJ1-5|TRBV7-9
TGTGCCAGCAGCTTAGCAGGTGGGCCCCAGCATTTT
CASSLAGGPQHF
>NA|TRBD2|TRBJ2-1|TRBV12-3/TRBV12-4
TGTGCCAGCAGTAACCTCGGGGGGAGGAATTTCTTC
CASSNLGGRNFF
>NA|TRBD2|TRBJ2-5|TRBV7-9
TGTGCCAGCAGCTTAAACGGCGGGAGGTTAGAGACCCAGTACTTC
CASSLNGGRLETQYF
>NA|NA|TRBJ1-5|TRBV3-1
TGTGCCAGCAGCCAAACAGGGACTAATCAGCCCCAGCATTTT
CASSQTGTNQPQHF
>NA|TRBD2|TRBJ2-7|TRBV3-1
TGTGCCAGCAGCCTAGCGGGAGGGCCGAGAAACGAGCAGTACTTC
CASSLAGGPRNEQYF
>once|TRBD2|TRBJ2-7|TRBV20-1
TGCAGTGCTCCCTCCGAGCGGGAGCCGTGGGAGCAGTACTTC
CSAPSEREPWEQYF
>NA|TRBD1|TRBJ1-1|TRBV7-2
TGTGCCAGCAGGGCCGGGACAGTGGACGAAGCTTTCTTT
CASRAGTVDEAFF
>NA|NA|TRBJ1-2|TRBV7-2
TGTGCCAGCGTACCAGGAGGGGTTAACTATGGCTACACCTTC
CASVPGGVNYGYTF
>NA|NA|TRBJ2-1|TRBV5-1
TGTGCCAGCAGTTTGGGCTCCTACAATGAGCAGTTCTTC
CASSLGSYNEQFF
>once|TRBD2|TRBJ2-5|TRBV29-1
TGCAGCGTTGAGAGACTAGCGGAAGAGACCCAGTACTTC
CSVERLAEETQYF
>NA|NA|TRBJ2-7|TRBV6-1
TGTGCCAGCAGTCCGCGGACAGCTGGGGGATACGAGCAGTACTTC
CASSPRTAGGYEQYF
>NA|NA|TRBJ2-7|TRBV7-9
TGTGCCAGCAGCCCCCCGAAGGCCCTCTACGAGCAGTACTTC
CASSPPKALYEQYF
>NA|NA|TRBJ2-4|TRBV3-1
TGTGCCAGCAGCCAACGGGACGGAAGGAACATTCAGTACTTC
CASSQRDGRNIQYF
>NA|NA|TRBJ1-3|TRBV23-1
TGCGCCAGTGATCAGGAGCGCTCTGGAAACACCATATATTTT
CASDQERSGNTIYF
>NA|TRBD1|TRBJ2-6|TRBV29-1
TGCAGCGCGCGACAGGGCGCAGCTGGGGCCAACGTCCTGACTTTC
CSARQGAAGANVLTF
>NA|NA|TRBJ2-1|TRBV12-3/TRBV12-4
TGTGCCAGCGGGTATTCGGGCAATGAGCAGTTCTTC
CASGYSGNEQFF
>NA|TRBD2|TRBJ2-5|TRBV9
TGTGCCAGCAGCGTGTCGACTAGCGGGAAAGAGACCCAGTACTTC
CASSVSTSGKETQYF
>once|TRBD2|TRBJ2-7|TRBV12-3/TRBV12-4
TGTGCCAGCAGTTCCGGACTAGCGGGAGGCTTGGTTTGGGAGCAGTACTTC
CASSSGLAGGLVWEQYF
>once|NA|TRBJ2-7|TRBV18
TGTGCCAGCTCACTTCCGGGGGACTCCTACGAGCAGTACTTC
CASSLPGDSYEQYF
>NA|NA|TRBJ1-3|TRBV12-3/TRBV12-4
TGTGCCAGCGGCTCTGGAAACACCATATATTTT
CASGSGNTIYF
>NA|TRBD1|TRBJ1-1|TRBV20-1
TGCAGTGCTCAGGGGGGGACAGGGTTTATGAACACTGAAGCTTTCTTT
CSAQGGTGFMNTEAFF
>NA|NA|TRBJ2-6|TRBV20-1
TGCAGTGCTGCCCCAGGCTCTGGGGCCAACGTCCTGACTTTC
CSAAPGSGANVLTF
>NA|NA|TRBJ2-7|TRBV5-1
TGCGCCAGCAGCCCCCATGACGGTGCCTACGAGCAGTACTTC
CASSPHDGAYEQYF
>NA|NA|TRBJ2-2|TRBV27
TGTGCCAGCAGTTTAACCACAGGGAGTCCCACCGGGGAGCTGTTTTTT
CASSLTTGSPTGELFF
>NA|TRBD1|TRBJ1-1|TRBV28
TGTGCCAGCAGGAAAGGAGGGACAGGGTCTACTGAAGCTTTCTTT
CASRKGGTGSTEAFF
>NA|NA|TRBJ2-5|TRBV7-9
TGTGCCAGCAGCATCGGGAACGCCCAAGAGACCCAGTACTTC
CASSIGNAQETQYF
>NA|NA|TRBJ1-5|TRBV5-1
TGCGCCAGCAGCCCCGACGGCGGTAATCAGCCCCAGCATTTT
CASSPDGGNQPQHF
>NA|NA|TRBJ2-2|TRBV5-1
TGCGCCAGCACCTTAACGGCGGGGACGATCACCGGGGAGCTGTTTTTT
CASTLTAGTITGELFF
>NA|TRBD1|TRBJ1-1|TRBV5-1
TGCGCCAGCAGCGTGGACAGGGGTGAAGCTTTCTTT
CASSVDRGEAFF
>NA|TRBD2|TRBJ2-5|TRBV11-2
TGTGCCAGCAGCGTAGCGGGAGAACAGACCCAGTACTTC
CASSVAGEQTQYF
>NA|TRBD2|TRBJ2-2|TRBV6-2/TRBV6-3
TGTGCCAGCAGTCCGCGGACTAGCGGGAGGGCCCGTACCGGGGAGCTGTTTTTT
CASSPRTSGRARTGELFF
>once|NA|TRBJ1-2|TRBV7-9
TGTGCCAGCAGCGCCTTCAAGGGCCCGATCTATGGCTACACCTTC
CASSAFKGPIYGYTF
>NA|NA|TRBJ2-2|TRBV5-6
TGTGCCAGCAGCTTGGGGACAGTTTCCGGGGAGCTGTTTTTT
CASSLGTVSGELFF
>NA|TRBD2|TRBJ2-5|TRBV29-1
TGCAGCGTTGCCCTTGGACTAGCGGCGACCCAAGAGACCCAGTACTTC
CSVALGLAATQETQYF
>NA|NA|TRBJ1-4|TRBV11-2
TGTGCCAGCAGCCCAGCCCCGGAGGCCAATGAAAAACTGTTTTTT
CASSPAPEANEKLFF
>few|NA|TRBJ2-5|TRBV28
TGTGCCAGCTCACTTTCAGAGACCCAGTACTTC
CASSLSETQYF
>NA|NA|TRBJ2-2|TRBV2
TGTGCCAGCAAGACCCTTCGAGGGCAGCCGAACACCGGGGAGCTGTTTTTT
CASKTLRGQPNTGELFF
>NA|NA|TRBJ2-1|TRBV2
TGTGCCAGCAGTGTACTACCCCGGGACTCCCGGGAGGAGCAGTTCTTC
CASSVLPRDSREEQFF
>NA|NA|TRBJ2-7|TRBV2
TGTGCCAGCAGAAGGGTGGGCGAGCAGTACTTC
CASRRVGEQYF